This TCR beta chain was sequenced during a study of blood T cell repertoires in COVID-19 (dated by TCRdb to about 2020). With respect to the entire study: Samples from collaborators originated in the United States, Italy and Spain and spanned both the acute and convalescent phases of COVID-19. A freely available public database, intended as a resource for researchers studying the immune response to SARS-CoV-2, is where the repertoires were released. The material from the prospective study consisted of cDNA or gDNA derived from T cells, B-cell-depleted T cells, or PBMCs. HLA class I and class II types, where available, came from metadata supplied by the sample provider rather than from assay-based typing. Subjects who had been exposed to COVID-19, were actively infected with it, or had recovered from it provided the deeply sampled blood TCRbeta repertoires that made up the dataset. A de-identified subject ID, COVID-19 status, age in years and sex were almost always included in the sample metadata. Samples were obtained from the ongoing ImmuneRACE study (first 160 participants) and from 1,254 subjects provided by 6 global collaborators.

This clone was seen once. This receptor's antigen is unknown. The input lacks base qualities; no much larger clone sits a single base away. In the prospective study, participants were about 18 to 95 years old, resided in about two dozen geographic areas of the United States, and were enrolled through a virtual design. To assign participants to cohorts, the prospective study relied on clinical history that participants themselves reported in a screening survey and a study questionnaire. A participant counted as exposed if, within 2 weeks of entering the study, that participant had been in contact with someone who had a PCR-confirmed or clinician-diagnosed COVID-19 case. In the prospective study, mobile phlebotomists collected whole blood, serum and a nasopharyngeal or oropharyngeal swab from each participant. Over a roughly 2-month period, participants in the prospective study had the option of providing additional blood draws and questionnaires. Before DNA extraction, prospective study blood samples were shipped either frozen or at room temperature.

From the germline V gene (reference sequence), CDR1 is LNHDA and CDR2 is SQIVND. From the cysteine up to the phenylalanine, the CDR3 has a length of 14 residues. CDR3 DNA is the only sequence kept; it has 42 bases, read in frame from the first base. V and J lose 7 bases and 0 bases, and a span of 12 bases separates them. TCRbeta CDR3 regions were amplified from genomic DNA using the immunoSEQ Assay, a bias-controlled multiplex PCR. Concerning the study's data processing: Within the assay, amplification of reference gene primers was used to estimate how many nucleated cells each sample contained. To quantify the absolute abundance of each unique TCRbeta CDR3 rearrangement, sequence reads were collapsed and filtered. Productive Simpson clonality was computed per sample as the square root of Simpson's diversity index over productive rearrangements. Here the immuneACCESS table is served through TCRdb, limited to in-frame sequences with V and J called. Missing clones are a known gap in these copies; in checked studies unresolved V genes cover under half, and the rest lacks a known reason. The DNA gave D and trimming, while V, J and clone size come from that table. For this sample there are 400,000 to 500,000 clones; around nine tenths appear just once. The top ten clones comprise 1.2% to 1.5% of the sample.

Overall results and qualifications from the work: The quantity of clinical and demographic metadata differed by source and by participant and was supplied without curation.

This clonotype originated in a woman under 30 who had been exposed to COVID-19. The chain was built from TRBV19 and TRBJ1-2, with TRBD1 perhaps the D gene, on 5 matching bases. Sequencing was performed on PBMCs or T cells enriched from blood (not recorded which). The DNA sequence is as follows: TGTGCCAGTACAGTCGGAGGGGCTAACTATGGCTACACCTTC. Its protein product is CASTVGGANYGYTF.